This T cell receptor beta chain was obtained from a study of cytomegalovirus exposure and HLA in healthy donors. Overall study findings and caveats: Most likely, a cluster of highly shared sequence variants arose as a sequencing artifact.

The CDR3 totals 17 residues. As regards this clone: The antigen remains undetermined.

PCR primers comprised 60 Vbeta and 13 Jbeta primers. Authors' processing steps: An analysis performed later counted 73 million or so unique TCR beta chains (roughly 11 million of them shared). The table came from immunoSEQ multiplex PCR; TCRdb's copy has only in-frame clones and leaves some out. V and J calls and clone size follow that table, whereas D and trimming were derived from the DNA. Recorded here are 55,000 to 80,000 clones; the top ten clones represent 2.5% to 3%. Sample: PBMCs. This chain links TRBV21-1 with TRBJ2-7; TRBD1 is the table's D call, not checked against the DNA. TRBV21-1 is tagged as a pseudogene. This receptor was identified in a man aged 35-49 years in good health and CMV-seronegative. CDR3 sequence reads: CASSPNSTGGPRDEQYF. The CDR3 DNA reads as TGTGCCAGCAGCCCTAACTCTACAGGGGGCCCTCGGGACGAGCAGTACTTC.